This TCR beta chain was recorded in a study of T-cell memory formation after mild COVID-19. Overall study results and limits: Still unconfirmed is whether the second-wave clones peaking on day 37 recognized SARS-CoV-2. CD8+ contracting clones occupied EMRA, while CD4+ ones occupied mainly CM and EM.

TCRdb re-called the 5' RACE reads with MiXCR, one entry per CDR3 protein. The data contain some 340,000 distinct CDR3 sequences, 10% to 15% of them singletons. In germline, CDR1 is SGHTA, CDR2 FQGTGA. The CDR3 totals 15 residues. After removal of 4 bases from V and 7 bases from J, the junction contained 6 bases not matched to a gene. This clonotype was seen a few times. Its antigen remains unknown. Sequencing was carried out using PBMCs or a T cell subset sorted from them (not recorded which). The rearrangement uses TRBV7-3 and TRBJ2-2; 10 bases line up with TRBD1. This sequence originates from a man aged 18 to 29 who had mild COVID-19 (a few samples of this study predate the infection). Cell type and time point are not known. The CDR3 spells CASSYQGQGHGELFF. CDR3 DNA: TGTGCCAGCAGCTATCAGGGACAGGGGCACGGGGAGCTGTTTTTT.